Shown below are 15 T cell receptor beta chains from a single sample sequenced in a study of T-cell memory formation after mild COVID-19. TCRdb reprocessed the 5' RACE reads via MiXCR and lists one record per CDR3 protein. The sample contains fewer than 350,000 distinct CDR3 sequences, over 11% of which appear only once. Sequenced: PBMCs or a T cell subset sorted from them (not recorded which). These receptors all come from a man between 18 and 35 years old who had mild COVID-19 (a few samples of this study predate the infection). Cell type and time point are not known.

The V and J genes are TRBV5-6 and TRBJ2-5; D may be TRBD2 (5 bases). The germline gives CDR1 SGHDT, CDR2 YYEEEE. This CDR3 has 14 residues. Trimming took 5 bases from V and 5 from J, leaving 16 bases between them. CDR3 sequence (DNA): TGTGCCAGCAGGCCCGTGGTAGCGAGCGAGACCCAGTACTTC. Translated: CASRPVVASETQYF. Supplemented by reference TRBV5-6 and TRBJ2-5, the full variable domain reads DAGVTQSPTHLIKTRGQQVTLRCSPKSGHDTVSWYQQALGQGPQFIFQYYEEEERQRGNFPDRFSGHQFPNYSSELNVNALLLGDSALYLCASRPVVASETQYFGPGTRLLVL.

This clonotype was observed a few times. CDR3 amino acids: CASSFFTGGDTQYF. CDR3 DNA sequence: TGTGCCAGCAGCTTTTTTACAGGTGGAGATACGCAGTATTTT. V and J are TRBV5-5 and TRBJ2-3, with a weak D call TRBD1 (5 bases). Germline values: CDR1 SGHKS, CDR2 YYEKEE (reference sequence). This CDR3 is 14 amino acids long. Trimming pared 2 bases from V and 5 bases from J, leaving 12 bases between.

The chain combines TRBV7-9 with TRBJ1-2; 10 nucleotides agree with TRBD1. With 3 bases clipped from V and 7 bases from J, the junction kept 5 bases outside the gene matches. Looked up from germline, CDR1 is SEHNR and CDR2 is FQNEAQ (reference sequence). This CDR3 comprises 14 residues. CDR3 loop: CASSLGQGIGGYTF. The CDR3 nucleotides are TGTGCCAGCAGCTTGGGACAGGGGATAGGTGGCTACACCTTC.

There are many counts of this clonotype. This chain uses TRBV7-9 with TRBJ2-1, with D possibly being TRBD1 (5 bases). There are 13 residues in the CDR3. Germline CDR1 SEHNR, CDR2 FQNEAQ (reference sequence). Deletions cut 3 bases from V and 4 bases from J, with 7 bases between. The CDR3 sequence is CASSLRQYNEQFF. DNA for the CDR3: TGTGCCAGCAGCTTGCGACAGTACAATGAGCAGTTCTTC.

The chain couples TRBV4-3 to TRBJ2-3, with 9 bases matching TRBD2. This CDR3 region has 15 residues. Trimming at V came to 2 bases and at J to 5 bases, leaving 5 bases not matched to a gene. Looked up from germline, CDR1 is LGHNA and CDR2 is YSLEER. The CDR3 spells CASSQLAGHKDTQYF. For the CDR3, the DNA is TGCGCCAGCAGCCAACTAGCGGGGCACAAAGATACGCAGTATTTT.

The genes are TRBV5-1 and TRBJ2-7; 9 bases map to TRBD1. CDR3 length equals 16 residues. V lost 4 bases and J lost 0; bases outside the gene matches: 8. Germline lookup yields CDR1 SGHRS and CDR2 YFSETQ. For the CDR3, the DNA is TGCGCCAGCAGCCTAGCCGGGACAGGGAGCTCCTACGAGCAGTACTTC. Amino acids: CASSLAGTGSSYEQYF.

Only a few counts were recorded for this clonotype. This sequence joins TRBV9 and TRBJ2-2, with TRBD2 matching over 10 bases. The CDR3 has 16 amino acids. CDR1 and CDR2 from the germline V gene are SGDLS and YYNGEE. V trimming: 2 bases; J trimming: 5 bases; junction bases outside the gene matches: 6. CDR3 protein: CASSVTSGDLTGELFF. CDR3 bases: TGTGCCAGCAGCGTTACTAGCGGGGACCTTACCGGGGAGCTGTTTTTT.

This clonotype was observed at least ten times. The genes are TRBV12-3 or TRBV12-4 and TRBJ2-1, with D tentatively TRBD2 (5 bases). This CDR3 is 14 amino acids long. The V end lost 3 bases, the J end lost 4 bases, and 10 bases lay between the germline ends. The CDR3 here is CASSFPRVYNEQFF. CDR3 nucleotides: TGTGCCAGCAGTTTTCCGCGGGTGTACAATGAGCAGTTCTTC.

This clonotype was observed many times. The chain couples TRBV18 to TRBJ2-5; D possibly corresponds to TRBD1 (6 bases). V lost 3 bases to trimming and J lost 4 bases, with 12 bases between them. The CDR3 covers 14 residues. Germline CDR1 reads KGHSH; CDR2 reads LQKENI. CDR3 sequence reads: CASSPSQGRETQYF. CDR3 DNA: TGTGCCAGCTCACCTTCACAGGGAAGAGAGACCCAGTACTTC.

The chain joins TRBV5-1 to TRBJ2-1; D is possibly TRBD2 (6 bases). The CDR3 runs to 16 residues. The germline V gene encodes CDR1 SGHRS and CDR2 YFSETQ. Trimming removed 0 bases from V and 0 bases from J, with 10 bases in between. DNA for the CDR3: TGCGCCAGCAGCTTGGCCCCCGGGAGCTCCTACAATGAGCAGTTCTTC. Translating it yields CASSLAPGSSYNEQFF.

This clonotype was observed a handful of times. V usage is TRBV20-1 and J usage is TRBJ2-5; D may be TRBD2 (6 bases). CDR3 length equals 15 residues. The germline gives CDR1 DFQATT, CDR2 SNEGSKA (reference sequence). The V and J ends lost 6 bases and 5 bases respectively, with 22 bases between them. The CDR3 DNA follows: TGCAGTGCCCCGCGCGCGGGGCTAGCAGGGGAGACCCAGTACTTC. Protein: CSAPRAGLAGETQYF.

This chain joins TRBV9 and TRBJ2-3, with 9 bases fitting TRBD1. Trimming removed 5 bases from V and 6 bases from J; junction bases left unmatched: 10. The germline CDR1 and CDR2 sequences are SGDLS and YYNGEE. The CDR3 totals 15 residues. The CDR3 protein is CASRGRDRVEDTQYF. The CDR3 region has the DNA TGTGCCAGCAGAGGCCGGGACAGGGTAGAGGATACGCAGTATTTT.

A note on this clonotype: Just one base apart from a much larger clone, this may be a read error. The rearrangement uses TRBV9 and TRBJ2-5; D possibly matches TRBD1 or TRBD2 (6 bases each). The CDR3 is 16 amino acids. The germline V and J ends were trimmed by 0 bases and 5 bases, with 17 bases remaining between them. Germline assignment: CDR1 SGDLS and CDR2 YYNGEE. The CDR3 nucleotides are TGTGCCAGCAGCGTAGCTTCCCCGGGGGCGGGGGAGACCCAGTACTTC. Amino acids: CASSVASPGAGETQYF.

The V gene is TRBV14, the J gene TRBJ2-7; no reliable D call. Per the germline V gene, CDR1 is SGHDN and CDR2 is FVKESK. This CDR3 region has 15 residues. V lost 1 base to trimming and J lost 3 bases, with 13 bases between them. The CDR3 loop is CASSQGVGLSYEQYF. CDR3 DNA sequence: TGTGCCAGCAGCCAAGGTGTAGGGTTGAGCTACGAGCAGTACTTC.

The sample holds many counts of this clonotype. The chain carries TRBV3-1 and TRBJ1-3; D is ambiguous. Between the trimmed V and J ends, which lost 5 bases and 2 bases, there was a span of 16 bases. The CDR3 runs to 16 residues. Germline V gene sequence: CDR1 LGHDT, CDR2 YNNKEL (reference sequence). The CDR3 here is CASSAEIGFTGNTIYF. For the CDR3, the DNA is TGTGCCAGCAGCGCAGAAATAGGGTTTACTGGAAACACCATATATTTT.